This entry features one T cell receptor (beta chain) sequence. Its antigen is unidentified. This sample was taken from a study of T cell responses to AZD1222 COVID-19 vaccine. Study-wide background: Doses given second, at about 4 or about 12 weeks, were pooled. Findings and caveats of the study: Clonal diversity may have been underestimated in mostly white British donors. Only five or six AZD1222 recipients were seropositive at baseline.

The table came from immunoSEQ multiplex PCR; TCRdb's copy has only in-frame clones and leaves some out. The sample records over 95,000 clones, over 85% being singletons. CDR3 length: 17 residues. Deletions cut 4 bases from V and 7 bases from J, with 26 bases between. In germline, CDR1 is SGHNT, CDR2 YYREEE (reference sequence). This specimen was peripheral blood, taken on day 0 of AZD1222 vaccination. The sequence was collected from an adult in good health. This sequence joins TRBV5-4 and TRBJ1-2, with TRBD1 as a possible D gene (6 bases). As DNA, the CDR3 is TGTGCCAGCAGCGTGGCCGCCCGACAGGACTCAAGGGGTGGCTACACCTTC. The encoded protein is CASSVAARQDSRGGYTF.